The 11 T cell receptor beta chains reported below all come from one sample, sequenced in a study of siplizumab effects on memory and regulatory T cells. The assay was immunoSEQ multiplex PCR, and TCRdb's table has in-frame clones only and misses some. The data hold about 26,000 clones, with about 79% observed a single time. Sequenced input: memory CD4+ T cells sorted from blood. Receptor source: a human donor in good health.

The gene calls are TRBV30 and TRBJ1-4; TRBD1 matches at 7 bases. The CDR3 spans 14 residues. Trimming at V came to 4 bases and at J to 3 bases, leaving 5 bases not matched to a gene. Germline V lookup: CDR1 GTSNPN, CDR2 SVGIG (reference sequence). This CDR3 reads CAWTGTAANEKLFF. CDR3 nucleotide sequence: TGTGCCTGGACCGGGACAGCAGCTAATGAAAAACTGTTTTTT.

The genes are TRBV23-1 and TRBJ2-1, with D possibly matching TRBD1 (6 bases). TRBV23-1 belongs to the ORF category, with a function that is uncertain. This CDR3 contains 14 residues. The germline V and J ends were trimmed by 4 bases and 10 bases, with 17 bases remaining between them. The CDR3 region has the DNA TGCGCCAGCAGTCGTGAAAGAACAGGGTTGGAGCAGTTCTTC. Encoded protein: CASSRERTGLEQFF.

The rearrangement uses TRBV7-6 and TRBJ1-1; no clear D gene. CDR3 size: 16 residues. Trimming took off 5 bases at V and 10 bases at J, with 26 bases between the two ends. The germline V gene has CDR1 SGHVS and CDR2 FNYEAQ. The CDR3 nucleotides are TGTGCCAGCAGCCCGGGCGTGAAGGGAGGGCCTATGGGAGCTTTCTTT. It translates to CASSPGVKGGPMGAFF. Filled out from reference TRBV7-6 and TRBJ1-1, the complete variable domain reads GAGVSQSPRYKVTKRGQDVALRCDPISGHVSLYWYRQALGQGPEFLTYFNYEAQQDKSGLPNDRFSAERPEGSISTLTIQRTEQRDSAMYRCASSPGVKGGPMGAFFGQGTRLTVV.

This chain joins TRBV19 and TRBJ1-1; TRBD1 aligns across 7 bases. The ends lost 7 bases at V and 2 bases at J; junction bases unmatched: 7. Germline CDR1 is LNHDA and CDR2 is SQIVND (reference sequence). This CDR3 has 14 residues. In DNA form, the CDR3 reads TGTGCCAGTATACCCAGGGGGGCTAACACTGAAGCTTTCTTT. This translates into CASIPRGANTEAFF. Combining the CDR3 with reference TRBV19 and TRBJ1-1 gives the whole variable domain DGGITQSPKYLFRKEGQNVTLSCEQNLNHDAMYWYRQDPGQGLRLIYYSQIVNDFQKGDIAEGYSVSREKKESFPLTVTSAQKNPTAFYLCASIPRGANTEAFFGQGTRLTVV.

The J gene is TRBJ1-1, the V gene TRBV6-6; TRBD1 matches 10 bases. The CDR3 runs 14 residues. The ends lost 4 bases at V and 3 bases at J; junction bases unmatched: 2. Germline values: CDR1 MNHNY, CDR2 SVGAGI (reference sequence). The CDR3 loop is CASSSGTGDTEAFF. In DNA form, the CDR3 reads TGTGCCAGCAGTTCCGGGACAGGGGACACTGAAGCTTTCTTT.

This chain links TRBV6-6 with TRBJ1-5; D is uncertain. Trimming pared 6 bases from V and 7 bases from J, leaving 4 bases between. This CDR3 comprises 10 residues. Looked up from germline, CDR1 is MNHNY and CDR2 is SVGAGI (reference sequence). CDR3 coding DNA: TGTGCCAGCAGGTGGCAGCCCCAGCATTTT. Its protein product is CASRWQPQHF.

The chain couples TRBV6-6 to TRBJ2-3; D not certain. Trimming cost V 5 bases and J 4 bases, with 7 bases left between them. CDR1 and CDR2 from the germline V gene are MNHNY and SVGAGI (reference sequence). CDR3 length: 12 amino acids. CDR3 region: CASSPGPDTQYF. CDR3 DNA: TGTGCCAGCAGTCCGGGCCCAGATACGCAGTATTTT.

The table lists this clone with a few counts. The chain combines TRBV7-2 with TRBJ2-1; 12 bases match TRBD2. CDR3 length: 19 residues. Losses at the gene ends were 3 bases for V and 8 bases for J; bases not matched to a gene: 17. Germline CDR1 is SGHTA and CDR2 is FQGNSA. This CDR3 is CASSFSRTRASGRVDEQFF. Here the CDR3 DNA reads TGTGCCAGCAGCTTTTCCAGGACTAGGGCTAGCGGGAGGGTGGATGAGCAGTTCTTC.

The rearrangement links TRBV6-1 to TRBJ1-2; D gene ambiguous. Germline CDR1 reads MNHNS; CDR2 reads SASEGT. The V gene lost 7 bases and the J gene lost 4 bases, with 10 bases spanning the gap. This CDR3 region has 12 residues. The CDR3 DNA is TGTGCCAGCACGAGGGAGGTCTATGGCTACACCTTC. It translates to CASTREVYGYTF.

The chain has TRBV10-3 and TRBJ2-3; a weak D match, TRBD2 (6 bases). CDR1 and CDR2 from the germline V gene are ENHRY and SYGVKD. The length of the CDR3 is 13 residues. Trimming took off 7 bases at V and 4 bases at J, with 12 bases between the two ends. For the CDR3, the DNA is TGTGCCATCATGTCCGGAGGGGCAGATACGCAGTATTTT. Translated: CAIMSGGADTQYF.

This clone was detected only once. The chain has TRBV27 and TRBJ1-5; D not resolved. V lost 8 bases and J 4 bases, leaving 6 bases between the germline ends. The germline CDR1 and CDR2 sequences are MNHEY and SMNVEV (reference sequence). The CDR3 covers 11 residues. As DNA, the CDR3 is TGTGCCAGCGGTATTAATCAGCCCCAGCATTTT. It codes for CASGINQPQHF.